The entry below describes one T cell receptor beta chain. This clone came up a few times. Its antigen remains undetermined. No qualities accompany the bases; no much larger clone lies one base away. From its cysteine to its phenylalanine, the CDR3 spans 14 amino acids. Only the CDR3 DNA is retained, 42 bases long and in frame from the first base. At the junction V is shortened by 1 base and J by 3 bases, with 10 bases in between. Sequences MGHRA (CDR1) and YSYEKL (CDR2) are obtained from the germline V gene. This entry is derived from a study of beta chain features in type 1 diabetes listed by TCRdb under 2018. General notes on the study: Mean age, gender distribution, total cell number and subset yield were not different between patients and healthy donors. In the study, TCRB repertoires of sorted circulating CD4+ T cell subsets from recently diagnosed type 1 diabetes patients were compared with those of matched healthy donors. Regulatory and stem cell-like memory subsets were isolated from only 8 patients and 8 healthy donors, whereas naive and central memory subsets came from all 30 or so donors. Across all samples, fewer than 110,000,000 sorted cells were examined, and cell number per subset correlated strongly with RNA yield. Study-level results and caveats: Only small numbers of individuals were included in the HLA sub-analyses, which left unresolved whether HLA type had any influence on TCRB rearrangement. PCR might favor shorter templates, but patient and control samples were amplified and corrected together, so any skew would affect both groups equally. At VDJ recombination sites, patients with type 1 diabetes made fewer insertions and deleted more nucleotides, a pattern implying thymic rearrangement abnormalities. Naive, central memory and regulatory TCRB repertoires appeared to be more similar among patients than among healthy donors. Because cDNA was sequenced instead of genomic DNA, highly expressing activated cells could be over-represented, though the groups showed no difference in activation or CD3 levels. Type 1 diabetes patients showed a moderate but significant shortening of TCRB CDR3 length in all four CD4+ subsets.

Each donor gave one peripheral blood draw, averaging roughly 100 mL, which was collected into heparinised tubes. Using a panel that included CD45RO, CCR7, CD25, CD127, CD95 and CD27, naive, central memory, regulatory and stem cell-like memory CD4+ T cells were sorted on a BD FACSAria II. A purity above 98% was achieved for all sorted populations. Right away, PBMCs were isolated by Lymphoprep density gradient centrifugation and were stained directly, with no culture step. So that batch effects would be minimized, each experiment stained and sorted samples in pairs, pairing one healthy donor with one patient. All of the isolated RNA was reverse transcribed with the High Capacity cDNA Reverse Transcription Kit, so expressed TCRB transcripts were sequenced. Deep immunoSEQ sequencing was applied to naive, central memory and regulatory T cell samples, giving an average of about 3.8 million total reads per sample. After sorted cells were lysed in RLT buffer, RNA was extracted with DNase-treated RNeasy Micro or Mini kits, with the choice depending on cell number. Each cell subset was processed separately to prevent cross-contamination, with patient and healthy donor samples processed together. The immunoSEQ multiplex PCR was used to amplify TCRB sequences from cDNA, generating 87-bp fragments that spanned the CDR3 region. The amplicons were sequenced using the Illumina HiSeq platform. In the paper's pipeline: PCR bias was computationally corrected using synthetic template baselines, reads within Hamming distance 2 were collapsed, and singletons that could not be merged were discarded. Reads were aligned to IMGT to assign V, D and J genes, CDR3 length, and insertions or deletions at six rearrangement sites. Within each subset, clonotype counts were normalized to the number of sorted cells before true diversity and Gini coefficients were calculated with the tcR R package. The overlap coefficient, calculated on TCRB nucleotide sequences, was used to quantify repertoire sharing. Out-of-frame TCRB sequences from naive cells were analyzed to stand in for the pre-selection repertoire. This is the immuneACCESS table as TCRdb keeps it, with only in-frame sequences that have V and J called. A part of the clones is gone; compared with another copy, unresolved V genes explain less than half, and the rest is unexplained. For V, J and clone size, that table is used; D and trimming come from the DNA. Here the sample has 640,000 or so clones; roughly 13% occur a single time. 0.035% to 0.045% of the sample goes to the ten largest clones.

The source is a man between 18 and 35 years old with type 1 diabetes. The chain uses TRBV4-1 and TRBJ2-7; the best D guess is TRBD2, with 6 bases matching. Sequenced sample: naive CD4+ T cells from blood. This specimen's cell subset or site label, per the study, means: true naive CD4+ T cells. The sequenced DNA: TGCGCCAGCAGCCAAGGGGAGGCCAGCTACGAGCAGTACTTC. This codes for CASSQGEASYEQYF.